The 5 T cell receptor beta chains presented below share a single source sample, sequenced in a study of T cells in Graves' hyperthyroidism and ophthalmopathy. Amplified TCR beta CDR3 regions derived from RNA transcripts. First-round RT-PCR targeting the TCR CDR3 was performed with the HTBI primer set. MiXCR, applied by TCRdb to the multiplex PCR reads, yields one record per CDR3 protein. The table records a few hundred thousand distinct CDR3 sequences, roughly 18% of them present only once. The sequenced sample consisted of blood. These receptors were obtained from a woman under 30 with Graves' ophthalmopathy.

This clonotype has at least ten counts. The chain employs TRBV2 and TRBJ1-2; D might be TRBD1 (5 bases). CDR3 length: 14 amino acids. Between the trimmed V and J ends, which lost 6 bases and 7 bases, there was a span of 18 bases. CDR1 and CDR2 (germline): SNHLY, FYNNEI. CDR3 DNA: TGTGCCAGCAGAGTCCCGACAGAGACCACTGGCTACACCTTC. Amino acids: CASRVPTETTGYTF.

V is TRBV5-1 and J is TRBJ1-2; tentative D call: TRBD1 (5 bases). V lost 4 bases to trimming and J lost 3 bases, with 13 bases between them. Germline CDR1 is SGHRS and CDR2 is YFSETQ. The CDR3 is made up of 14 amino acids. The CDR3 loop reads CASSVAETDYGYTF. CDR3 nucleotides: TGCGCCAGCAGCGTAGCCGAGACAGACTATGGCTACACCTTC.

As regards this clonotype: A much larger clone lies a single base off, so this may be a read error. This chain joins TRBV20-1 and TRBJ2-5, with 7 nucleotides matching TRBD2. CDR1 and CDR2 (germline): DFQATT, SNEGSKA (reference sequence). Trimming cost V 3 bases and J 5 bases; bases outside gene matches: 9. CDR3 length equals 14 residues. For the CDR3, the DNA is TGCAGTGCTAGGGAAGCGGGAAATATGGAGACCCAGTACTTC. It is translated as CSAREAGNMETQYF.

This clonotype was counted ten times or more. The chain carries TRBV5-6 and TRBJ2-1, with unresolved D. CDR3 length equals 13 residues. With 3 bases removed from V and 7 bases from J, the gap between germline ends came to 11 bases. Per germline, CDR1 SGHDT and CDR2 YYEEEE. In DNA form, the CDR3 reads TGTGCCAGCAGCTCCCCGCGTGTAAATGAGCAGTTCTTC. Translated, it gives CASSSPRVNEQFF. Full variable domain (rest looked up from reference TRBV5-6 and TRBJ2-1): DAGVTQSPTHLIKTRGQQVTLRCSPKSGHDTVSWYQQALGQGPQFIFQYYEEEERQRGNFPDRFSGHQFPNYSSELNVNALLLGDSALYLCASSSPRVNEQFFGPGTRLTVL.

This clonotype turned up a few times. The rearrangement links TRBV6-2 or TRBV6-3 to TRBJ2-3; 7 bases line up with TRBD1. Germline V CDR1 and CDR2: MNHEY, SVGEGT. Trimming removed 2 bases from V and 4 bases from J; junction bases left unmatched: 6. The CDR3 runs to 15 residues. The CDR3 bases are TGTGCCAGCAGTTACGGGGGACAGACATCAGATACGCAGTATTTT. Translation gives CASSYGGQTSDTQYF.